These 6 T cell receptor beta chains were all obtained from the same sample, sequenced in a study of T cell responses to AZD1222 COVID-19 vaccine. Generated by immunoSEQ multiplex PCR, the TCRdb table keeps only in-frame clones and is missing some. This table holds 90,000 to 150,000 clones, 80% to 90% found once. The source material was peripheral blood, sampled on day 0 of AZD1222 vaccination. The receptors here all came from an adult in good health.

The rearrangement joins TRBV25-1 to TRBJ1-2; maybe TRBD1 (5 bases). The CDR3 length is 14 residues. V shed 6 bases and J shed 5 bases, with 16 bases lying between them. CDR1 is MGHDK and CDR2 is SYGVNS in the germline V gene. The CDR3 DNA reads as TGTGCCAGCAGCGGGACGGAGCGGGCGTATGGCTACACCTTC. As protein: CASSGTERAYGYTF.

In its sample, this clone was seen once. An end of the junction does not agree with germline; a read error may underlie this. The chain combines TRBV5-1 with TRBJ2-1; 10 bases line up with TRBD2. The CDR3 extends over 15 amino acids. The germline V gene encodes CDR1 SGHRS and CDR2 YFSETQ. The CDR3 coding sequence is TGCGCCCGCAGCCACGGGGGGAGCGGGAGGGGTGAGCAGTTCTTC. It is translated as CARSHGGSGRGEQFF. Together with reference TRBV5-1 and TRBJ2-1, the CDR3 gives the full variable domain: KAGVTQTPRYLIKTRGQQVTLSCSPISGHRSVSWYQQTPGQGLQFLFEYFSETQRNKGNFPGRFSGRQFSNSRSEMNVSTLELGDSALYLCARSHGGSGRGEQFFGPGTRLTVL.

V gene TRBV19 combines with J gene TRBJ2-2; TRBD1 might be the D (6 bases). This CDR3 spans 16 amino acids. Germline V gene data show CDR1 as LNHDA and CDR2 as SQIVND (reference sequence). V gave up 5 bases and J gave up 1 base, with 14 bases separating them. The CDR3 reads CASSPPQGGNTGELFF. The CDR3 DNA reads TGTGCCAGTAGTCCCCCACAGGGTGGGAACACCGGGGAGCTGTTTTTT.

The CDR3 sequence: CASSQLKGSQTSPLHF. CDR3 sequence (DNA): TGTGCCAGCAGCCAACTTAAAGGGTCCCAAACGTCACCCCTCCACTTT. The rearrangement uses TRBV11-2 and TRBJ1-6; D gene ambiguous. Germline lookup yields CDR1 SGHAT and CDR2 FQNNGV. CDR3 length equals 16 residues. Deletions cut 5 bases from V and 10 bases from J, with 21 bases between.

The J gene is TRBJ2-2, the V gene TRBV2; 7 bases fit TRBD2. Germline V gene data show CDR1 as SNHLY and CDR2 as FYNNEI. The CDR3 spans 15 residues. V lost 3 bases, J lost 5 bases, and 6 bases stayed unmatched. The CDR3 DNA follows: TGTGCCAGCAGTGAGGCGGGAGTAGGGACCGGGGAGCTGTTTTTT. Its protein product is CASSEAGVGTGELFF.

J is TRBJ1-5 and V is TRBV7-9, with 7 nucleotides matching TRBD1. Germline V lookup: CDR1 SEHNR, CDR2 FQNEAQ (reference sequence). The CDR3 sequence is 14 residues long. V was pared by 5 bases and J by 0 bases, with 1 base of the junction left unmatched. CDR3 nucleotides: TGTGCCAGCAGCGGGGACAGTAGCAATCAGCCCCAGCATTTT. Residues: CASSGDSSNQPQHF. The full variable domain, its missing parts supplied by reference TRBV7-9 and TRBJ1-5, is DTGVSQNPRHKITKRGQNVTFRCDPISEHNRLYWYRQTLGQGPEFLTYFQNEAQLEKSRLLSDRFSAERPKGSFSTLEIQRTEQGDSAMYLCASSGDSSNQPQHFGDGTRLSIL.